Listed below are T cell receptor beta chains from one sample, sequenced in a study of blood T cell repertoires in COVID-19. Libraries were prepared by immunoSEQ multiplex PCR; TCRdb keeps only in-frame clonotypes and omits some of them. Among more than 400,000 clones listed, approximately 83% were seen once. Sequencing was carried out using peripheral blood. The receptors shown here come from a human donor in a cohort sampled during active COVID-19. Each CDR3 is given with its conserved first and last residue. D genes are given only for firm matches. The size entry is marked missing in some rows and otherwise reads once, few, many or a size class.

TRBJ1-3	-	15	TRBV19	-	TGTGCCAGTAGTATTGCCCCCGGCTCTGGAAACACCATATATTTT	CASSIAPGSGNTIYF
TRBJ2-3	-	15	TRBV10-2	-	TGCGCCAGCCAGCTGCGGGACGGGGGCACAGATACGCAGTATTTT	CASQLRDGGTDTQYF
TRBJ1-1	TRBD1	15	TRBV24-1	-	TGTGCCACCAGTGGAAGGGGGCAGGGGAACACTGAAGCTTTCTTT	CATSGRGQGNTEAFF
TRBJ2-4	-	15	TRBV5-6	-	TGTGCCAGCAGCTTGGAGGGGCCCGCGGGGAGCATTCAGTACTTC	CASSLEGPAGSIQYF
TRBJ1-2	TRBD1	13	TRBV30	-	TGTGCCTGGAGATTGACAGGGAACTATGGCTACACCTTC	CAWRLTGNYGYTF
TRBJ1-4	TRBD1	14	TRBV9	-	TGTGCCAGCAGCCCAGGACAGGGCGGAGAAAAACTGTTTTTT	CASSPGQGGEKLFF
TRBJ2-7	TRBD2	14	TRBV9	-	TGTGCCAGCAGCGTAGCGGGAGGGCCCTACGAGCAGTACTTC	CASSVAGGPYEQYF
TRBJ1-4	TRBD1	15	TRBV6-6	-	TGTGCCAGCAGTACATCCGGGACAGGGAAGAAAAAACTGTTTTTT	CASSTSGTGKKKLFF
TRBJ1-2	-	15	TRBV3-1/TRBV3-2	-	TGTGCCAGCAGCCATATTCGGGGGTCGGACTATGGCTACACCTTC	CASSHIRGSDYGYTF
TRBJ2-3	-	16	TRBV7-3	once	TGTGCCAGCAGCCTCGCCGGAGGGCGGGTCACAGATACGCAGTATTTT	CASSLAGGRVTDTQYF
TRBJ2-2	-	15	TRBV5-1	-	TGCGCCAGCAGCTTCGGGCTCGGGGGCACCGGGGAGCTGTTTTTT	CASSFGLGGTGELFF
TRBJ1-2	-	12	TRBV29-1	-	TGCAGCGTTGGGACAGCGGACAAAGGCTACACCTTC	CSVGTADKGYTF
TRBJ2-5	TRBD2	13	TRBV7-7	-	TGTGCTAGCAGCTTAGCGGGGGCAGAGACCCAGTACTTC	CASSLAGAETQYF
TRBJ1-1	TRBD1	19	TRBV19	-	TGTGCCAGTAGTCCCCGAGAGGACAGGCGGCGGTGGATGAACACTGAAGCTTTCTTT	CASSPREDRRRWMNTEAFF
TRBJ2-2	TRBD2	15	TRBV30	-	TGTGCCTGGGTGACTAGCGGGCTATCCGCCGGGGAGCTGTTTTTT	CAWVTSGLSAGELFF
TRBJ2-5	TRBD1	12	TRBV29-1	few	TGCAGCGTAGACAGGGCCGGGGAGACCCAGTACTTC	CSVDRAGETQYF
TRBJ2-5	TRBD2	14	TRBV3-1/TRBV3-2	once	TGTGCCAGCAGCCTCCGGACGGGAGGAGAGACCCAGTACTTC	CASSLRTGGETQYF
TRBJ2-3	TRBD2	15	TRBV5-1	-	TGCGCCAGCACCCAACTTCGAGCGGGAGGAGGCACGCAGTATTTT	CASTQLRAGGGTQYF
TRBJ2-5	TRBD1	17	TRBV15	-	TGTGCCACCAGCAGAGGGGCGGGACAGGGAGGCCAAGAGACCCAGTACTTC	CATSRGAGQGGQETQYF
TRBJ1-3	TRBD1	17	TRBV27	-	TGTGCCAGCAGGCGTACAGGGGCCGAAGACTCTGGAAACACCATATATTTT	CASRRTGAEDSGNTIYF
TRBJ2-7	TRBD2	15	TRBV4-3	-	TGCGCCAGCAGCCAAGAGGCTAGCGGAAACTACGAGCAGTACTTC	CASSQEASGNYEQYF
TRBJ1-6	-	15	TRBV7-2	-	TGTGCCAACCCCAAACCAAGGGGCCGGAATTCACCCCTCCACTTT	CANPKPRGRNSPLHF
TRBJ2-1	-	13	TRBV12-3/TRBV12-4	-	TGTGCCAGCAGTTTCCAAGTTAGCGATGAGCAGTTCTTC	CASSFQVSDEQFF
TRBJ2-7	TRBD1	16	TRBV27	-	TGTGCCAGCAGTTTATTGGGGACAGGGAAAAACTACGAGCAGTACTTC	CASSLLGTGKNYEQYF
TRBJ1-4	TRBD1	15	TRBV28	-	TGTGCCAGCAGTACCCGGACAGGGGGCATTGAAAAACTGTTTTTT	CASSTRTGGIEKLFF
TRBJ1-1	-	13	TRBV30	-	TGTGCCTGGAGTACCAGCCAGGGAACTGAAGCTTTCTTT	CAWSTSQGTEAFF
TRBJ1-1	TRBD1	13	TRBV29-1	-	TGCAGCGCTCGGACAGGGCGTAACACTGAAGCTTTCTTT	CSARTGRNTEAFF
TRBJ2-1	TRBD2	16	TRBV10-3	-	TGTGCCATCAGTCAACAGAGCAGCGGGAGAAGTGCCGAGCAGTTCTTC	CAISQQSSGRSAEQFF
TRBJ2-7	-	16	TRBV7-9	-	TGTGCCAGCAGCTGGGGATTAGGGGTGAAGTCCTACGAGCAGTACTTC	CASSWGLGVKSYEQYF
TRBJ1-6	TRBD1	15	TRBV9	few	TGTGCCAGCAGTGCGGGACAGGGGTCGGATTCACCCCTCCACTTT	CASSAGQGSDSPLHF
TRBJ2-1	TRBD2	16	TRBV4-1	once	TGCGCCAGCAGCCGATTACGAGGATGGGGGGGCAATGAGCAGTTCTTC	CASSRLRGWGGNEQFF
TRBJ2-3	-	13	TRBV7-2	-	TGTGCCAGCAGCCTAGGACAGTCAGATACGCAGTATTTT	CASSLGQSDTQYF
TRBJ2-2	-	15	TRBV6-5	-	TGTGCCAGCACCGCACTAACGGGTAACACCGGGGAGCTGTTTTTT	CASTALTGNTGELFF
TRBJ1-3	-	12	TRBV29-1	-	TGCAGCGTTGGCATACTGGGAAACACCATATATTTT	CSVGILGNTIYF
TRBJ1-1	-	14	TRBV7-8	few	TGTGCCAGCAGCTTATCTCTTAGCAACACTGAAGCTTTCTTT	CASSLSLSNTEAFF
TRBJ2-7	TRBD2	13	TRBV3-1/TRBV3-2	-	TGTGCCAGCAGCCCGGGACTAGCTCGCGAGCAGTACTTC	CASSPGLAREQYF
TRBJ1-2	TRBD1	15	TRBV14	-	TGTGCCAGCAGCCAAGGGGGGACAGCCCACTATGGCTACACCTTC	CASSQGGTAHYGYTF
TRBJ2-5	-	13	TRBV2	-	TGTGCCAGCAGGGGGAGAAGGCTAGAGACCCAGTACTTC	CASRGRRLETQYF
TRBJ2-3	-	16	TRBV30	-	TGTGCCTGGAGTGGGGGGCGAGCGCCACTCACAGATACGCAGTATTTT	CAWSGGRAPLTDTQYF
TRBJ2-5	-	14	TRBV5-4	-	TGTGCCAGCAGCTTGCCGGGGAATAAGGAGACCCAGTACTTC	CASSLPGNKETQYF
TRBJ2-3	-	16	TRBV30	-	TGTGCCTGGAACCGGGGGGCTGGCCCTCGCACAGATACGCAGTATTTT	CAWNRGAGPRTDTQYF
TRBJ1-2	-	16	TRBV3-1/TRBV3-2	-	TGTGCCAGCAGCCAAGATGGATTGGGGGCCCGGTATGGCTACACCTTC	CASSQDGLGARYGYTF
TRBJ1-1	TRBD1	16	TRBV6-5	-	TGTGCCAGCAGTTACTCGACGGGACAGGGTAACACTGAAGCTTTCTTT	CASSYSTGQGNTEAFF
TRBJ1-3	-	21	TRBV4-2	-	TGTGCCAGCAGCCAAGATTTAAGGGGAACAGGTGAATCGTTCTCTGGAAACACCATATATTTT	CASSQDLRGTGESFSGNTIYF
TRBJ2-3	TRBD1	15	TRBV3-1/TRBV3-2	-	TGTGCCAGCAGCCTACCGGGACAGGGATTTGATACGCAGTATTTT	CASSLPGQGFDTQYF
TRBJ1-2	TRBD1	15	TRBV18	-	TGTGCCAGCTCACCACCGGGACAGGGGCTTCATGGCTACACCTTC	CASSPPGQGLHGYTF
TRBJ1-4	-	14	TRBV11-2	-	TGTGCCAGCAGCCCAGGCCAGGGGTACGGGGAACTGTTTTTT	CASSPGQGYGELFF
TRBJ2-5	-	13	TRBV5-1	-	TGCGCCAGCAGCTTGGAAGCGAGAGAGACCCAGTACTTC	CASSLEARETQYF
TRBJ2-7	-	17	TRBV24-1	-	TGTGCCACCAGTGGAGTAACCGGGACTGAAGCATCCTACGAGCAGTACTTC	CATSGVTGTEASYEQYF
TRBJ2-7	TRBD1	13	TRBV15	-	TGTGCCACCAGCCTTGACAGGGACCGCGAGCAGTACTTC	CATSLDRDREQYF
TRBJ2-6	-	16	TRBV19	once	TGTGCCAGCCTCATCGGAAGGGGCACTGGGGCCAACGTCCTGACTTTC	CASLIGRGTGANVLTF
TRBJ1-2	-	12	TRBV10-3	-	TGTGCCATCAGTGAGGAGTTTCTAGGCTACACCTTC	CAISEEFLGYTF
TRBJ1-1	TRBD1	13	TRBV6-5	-	TGTGCCAGCGTTTACAGGGGGCGAAGTGAAGCTTTCTTT	CASVYRGRSEAFF
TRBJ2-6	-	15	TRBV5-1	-	TGCGCCAGCAGCTTAGACATCTCTGGGGCCAACGTCCTGACTTTC	CASSLDISGANVLTF